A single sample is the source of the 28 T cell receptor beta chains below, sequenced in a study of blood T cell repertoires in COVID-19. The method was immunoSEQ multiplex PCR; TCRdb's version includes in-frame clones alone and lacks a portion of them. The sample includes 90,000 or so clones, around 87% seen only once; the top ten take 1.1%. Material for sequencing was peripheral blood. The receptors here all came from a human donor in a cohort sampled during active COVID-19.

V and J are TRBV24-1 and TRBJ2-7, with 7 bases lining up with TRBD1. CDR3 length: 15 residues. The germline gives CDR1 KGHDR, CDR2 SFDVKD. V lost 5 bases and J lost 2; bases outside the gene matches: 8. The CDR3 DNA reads TGTGCCACCAGTGCCAACAGGGGTGATCCCTACGAGCAGTACTTC. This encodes CATSANRGDPYEQYF.

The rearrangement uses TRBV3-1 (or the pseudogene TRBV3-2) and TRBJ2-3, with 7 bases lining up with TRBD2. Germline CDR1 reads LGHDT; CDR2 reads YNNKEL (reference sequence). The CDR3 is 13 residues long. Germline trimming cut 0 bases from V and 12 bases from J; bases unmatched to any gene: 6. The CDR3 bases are TGTGCCAGCAGCCAAGACCGAGCGGGAACACAGTATTTT. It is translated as CASSQDRAGTQYF.

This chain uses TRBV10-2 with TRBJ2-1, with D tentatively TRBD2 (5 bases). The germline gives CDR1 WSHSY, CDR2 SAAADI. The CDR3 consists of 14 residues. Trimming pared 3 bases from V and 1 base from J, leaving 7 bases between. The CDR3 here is CASSDPGSYNEQFF. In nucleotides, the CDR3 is TGCGCCAGCAGTGACCCGGGATCCTACAATGAGCAGTTCTTC.

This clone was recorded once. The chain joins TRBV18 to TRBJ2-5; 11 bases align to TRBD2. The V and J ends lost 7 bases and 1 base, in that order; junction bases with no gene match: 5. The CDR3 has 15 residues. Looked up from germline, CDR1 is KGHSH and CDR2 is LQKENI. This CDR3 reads CASFPGLAVQETQYF. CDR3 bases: TGTGCCAGCTTTCCGGGACTAGCGGTCCAAGAGACCCAGTACTTC.

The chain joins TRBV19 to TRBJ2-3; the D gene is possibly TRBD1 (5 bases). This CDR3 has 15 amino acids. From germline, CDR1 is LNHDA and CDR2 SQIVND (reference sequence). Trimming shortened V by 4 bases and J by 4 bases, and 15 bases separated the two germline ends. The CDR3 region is CASSSPNTGSDTQYF. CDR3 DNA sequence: TGTGCCAGTAGTAGCCCTAACACAGGATCAGATACGCAGTATTTT. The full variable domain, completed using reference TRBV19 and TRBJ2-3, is DGGITQSPKYLFRKEGQNVTLSCEQNLNHDAMYWYRQDPGQGLRLIYYSQIVNDFQKGDIAEGYSVSREKKESFPLTVTSAQKNPTAFYLCASSSPNTGSDTQYFGPGTRLTVL.

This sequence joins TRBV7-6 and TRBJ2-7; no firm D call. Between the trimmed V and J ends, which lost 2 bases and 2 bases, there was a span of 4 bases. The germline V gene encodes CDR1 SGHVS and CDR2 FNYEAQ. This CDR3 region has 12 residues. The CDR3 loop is CASSLTAYEQYF. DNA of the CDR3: TGTGCCAGCAGCTTAACGGCCTACGAGCAGTACTTC.

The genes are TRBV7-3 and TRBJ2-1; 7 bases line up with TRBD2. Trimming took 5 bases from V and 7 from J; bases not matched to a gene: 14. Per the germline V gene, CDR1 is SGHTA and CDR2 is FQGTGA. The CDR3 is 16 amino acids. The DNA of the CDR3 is TGTGCCAGCAGCCTAGCCGGGCGGGAGATAGGGAATGAGCAGTTCTTC. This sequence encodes CASSLAGREIGNEQFF. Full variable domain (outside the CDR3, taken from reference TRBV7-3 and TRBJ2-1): GAGVSQTPSNKVTEKGKYVELRCDPISGHTALYWYRQSLGQGPEFLIYFQGTGAADDSGLPNDRFFAVRPEGSVSTLKIQRTERGDSAVYLCASSLAGREIGNEQFFGPGTRLTVL.

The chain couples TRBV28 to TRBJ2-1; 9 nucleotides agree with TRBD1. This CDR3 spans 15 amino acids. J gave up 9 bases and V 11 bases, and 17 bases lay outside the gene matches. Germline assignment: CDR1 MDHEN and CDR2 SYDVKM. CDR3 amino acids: CAATSGTGRLAEQFF. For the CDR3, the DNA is TGTGCCGCCACCTCGGGGACAGGGCGTTTGGCTGAGCAGTTCTTC.

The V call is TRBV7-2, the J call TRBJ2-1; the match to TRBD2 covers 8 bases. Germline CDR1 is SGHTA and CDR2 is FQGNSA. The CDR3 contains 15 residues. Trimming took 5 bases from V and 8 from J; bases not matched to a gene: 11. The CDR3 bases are TGTGCCAGCAGCCGTATGGCGGGGGGCGAGGATGAGCAGTTCTTC. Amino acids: CASSRMAGGEDEQFF.

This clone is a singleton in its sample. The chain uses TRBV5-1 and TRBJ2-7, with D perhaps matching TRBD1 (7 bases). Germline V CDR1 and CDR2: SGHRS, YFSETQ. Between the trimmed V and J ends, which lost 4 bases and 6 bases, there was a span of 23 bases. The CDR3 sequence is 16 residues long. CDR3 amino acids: CASSGGGTAIWGEQYF. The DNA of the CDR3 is TGCGCCAGCAGCGGGGGCGGGACAGCCATCTGGGGCGAGCAGTACTTC.

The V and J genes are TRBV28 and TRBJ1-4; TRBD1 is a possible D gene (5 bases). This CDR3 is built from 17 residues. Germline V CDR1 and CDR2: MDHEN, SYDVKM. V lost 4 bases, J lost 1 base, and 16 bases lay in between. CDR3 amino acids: CASSSWGTKGTNEKLFF. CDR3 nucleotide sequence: TGTGCCAGCAGTTCTTGGGGGACTAAGGGAACTAATGAAAAACTGTTTTTT.

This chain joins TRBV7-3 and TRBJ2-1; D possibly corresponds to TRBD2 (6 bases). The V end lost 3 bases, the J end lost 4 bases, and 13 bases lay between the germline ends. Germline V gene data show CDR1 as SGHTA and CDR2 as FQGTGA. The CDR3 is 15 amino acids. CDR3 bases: TGTGCCAGCAGCTTTCGCCTAGCGACTTACAATGAGCAGTTCTTC. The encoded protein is CASSFRLATYNEQFF.

The CDR3 bases are TGTGCCAGCAGTCGACTAGCGGGAGAGACCCAGTACTTC. It translates to CASSRLAGETQYF. The rearrangement joins TRBV7-6 to TRBJ2-5; the match to TRBD2 covers 10 bases. From germline, CDR1 is SGHVS and CDR2 FNYEAQ. The CDR3 is 13 residues long. With 6 bases clipped from V and 4 bases from J, the junction kept 2 bases outside the gene matches.

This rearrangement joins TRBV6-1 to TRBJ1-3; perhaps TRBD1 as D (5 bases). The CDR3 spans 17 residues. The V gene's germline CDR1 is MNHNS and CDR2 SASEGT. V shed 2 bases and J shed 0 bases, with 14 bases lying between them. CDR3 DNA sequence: TGTGCCAGCAGTGAATTTGGGGGGAGCCACTCTGGAAACACCATATATTTT. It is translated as CASSEFGGSHSGNTIYF.

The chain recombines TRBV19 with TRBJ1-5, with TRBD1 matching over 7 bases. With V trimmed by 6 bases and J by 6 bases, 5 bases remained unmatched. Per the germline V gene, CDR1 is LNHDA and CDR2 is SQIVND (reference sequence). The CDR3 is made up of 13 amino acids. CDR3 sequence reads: CASRPGGIQPQHF. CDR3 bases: TGTGCCAGTAGGCCAGGGGGTATTCAGCCCCAGCATTTT.

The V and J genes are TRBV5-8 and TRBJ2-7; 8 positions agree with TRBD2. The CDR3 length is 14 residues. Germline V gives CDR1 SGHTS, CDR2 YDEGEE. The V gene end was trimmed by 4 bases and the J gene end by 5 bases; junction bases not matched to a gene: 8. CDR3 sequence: CASSPGGLADEQYF. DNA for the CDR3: TGTGCCAGCAGCCCGGGCGGACTAGCCGACGAGCAGTACTTC.

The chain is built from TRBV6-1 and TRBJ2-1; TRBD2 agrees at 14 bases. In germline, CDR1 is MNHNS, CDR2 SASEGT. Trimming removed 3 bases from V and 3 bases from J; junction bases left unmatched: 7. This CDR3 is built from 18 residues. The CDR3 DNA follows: TGTGCCAGCAGTGAGGGGGGGACTAGCGGGAGCTTCTACAATGAGCAGTTCTTC. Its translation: CASSEGGTSGSFYNEQFF.

Here the CDR3 DNA reads TGTGCCAGCAGTGATTTGATGGGTATCTGGAGCCCTAGCACAGATACGCAGTATTTT. This encodes CASSDLMGIWSPSTDTQYF. This chain uses TRBV6-1 with TRBJ2-3; D is unclear. This CDR3 has 19 residues. Trimming left V 3 bases short and J 0 bases short, with 22 bases between. Germline values: CDR1 MNHNS, CDR2 SASEGT.

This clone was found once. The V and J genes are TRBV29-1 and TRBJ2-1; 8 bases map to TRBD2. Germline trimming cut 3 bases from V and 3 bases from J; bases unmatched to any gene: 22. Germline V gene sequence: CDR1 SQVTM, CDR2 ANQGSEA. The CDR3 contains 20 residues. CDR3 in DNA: TGCAGCGTTGAGGGCCGCCTGGGGGGTGGCGGGAGGTACGGCTACAATGAGCAGTTCTTC. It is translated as CSVEGRLGGGGRYGYNEQFF.

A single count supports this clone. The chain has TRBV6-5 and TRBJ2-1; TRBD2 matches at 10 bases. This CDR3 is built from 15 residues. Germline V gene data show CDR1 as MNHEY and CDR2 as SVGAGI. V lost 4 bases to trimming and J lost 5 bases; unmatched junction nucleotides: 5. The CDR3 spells CASSLLAGSNNEQFF. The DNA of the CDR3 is TGTGCCAGCAGTTTACTAGCGGGATCTAACAATGAGCAGTTCTTC.

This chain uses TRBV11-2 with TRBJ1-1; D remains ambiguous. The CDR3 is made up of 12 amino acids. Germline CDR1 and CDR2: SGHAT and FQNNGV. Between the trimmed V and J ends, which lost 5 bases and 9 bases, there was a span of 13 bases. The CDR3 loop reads CASSRPPTQAFF. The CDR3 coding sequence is TGTGCCAGCAGCCGCCCGCCGACACAAGCTTTCTTT.

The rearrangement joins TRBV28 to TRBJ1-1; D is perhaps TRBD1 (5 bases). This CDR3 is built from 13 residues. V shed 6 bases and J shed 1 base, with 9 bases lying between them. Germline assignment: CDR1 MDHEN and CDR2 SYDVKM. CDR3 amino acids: CASSPGQNTEAFF. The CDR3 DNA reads TGTGCCAGCAGCCCTGGACAGAACACTGAAGCTTTCTTT.

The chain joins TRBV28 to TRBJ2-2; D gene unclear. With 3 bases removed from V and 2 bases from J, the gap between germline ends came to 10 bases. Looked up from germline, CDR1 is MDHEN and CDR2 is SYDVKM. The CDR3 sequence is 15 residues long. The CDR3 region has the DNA TGTGCCAGCAGTTTGATCACAACAAACACCGGGGAGCTGTTTTTT. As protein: CASSLITTNTGELFF.

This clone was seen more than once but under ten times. CDR3 nucleotide sequence: TGTGCCAGCAGTTGGGCTTCCAATGAGCAGTTCTTC. Translated, it gives CASSWASNEQFF. The chain recombines TRBV6-5 with TRBJ2-1, with no clear D. Germline lookup yields CDR1 MNHEY and CDR2 SVGAGI. There are 12 residues in the CDR3. Trimming stripped 4 bases from V and 6 bases from J, with 7 bases between.

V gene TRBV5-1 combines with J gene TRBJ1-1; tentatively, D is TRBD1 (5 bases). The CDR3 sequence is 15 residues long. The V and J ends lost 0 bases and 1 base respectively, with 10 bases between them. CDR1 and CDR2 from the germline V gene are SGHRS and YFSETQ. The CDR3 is CASSLVRGENTEAFF. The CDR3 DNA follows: TGCGCCAGCAGCTTGGTACGGGGGGAGAACACTGAAGCTTTCTTT.

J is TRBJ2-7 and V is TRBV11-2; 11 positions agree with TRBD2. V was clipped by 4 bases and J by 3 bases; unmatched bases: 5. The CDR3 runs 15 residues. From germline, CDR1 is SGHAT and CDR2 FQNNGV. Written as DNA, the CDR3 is TGTGCCAGCAGCTCTAGCGGGAGGACCTACTACGAGCAGTACTTC. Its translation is CASSSSGRTYYEQYF. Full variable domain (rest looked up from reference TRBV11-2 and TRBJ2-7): EAGVAQSPRYKIIEKRQSVAFWCNPISGHATLYWYQQILGQGPKLLIQFQNNGVVDDSQLPKDRFSAERLKGVDSTLKIQPAKLEDSAVYLCASSSSGRTYYEQYFGPGTRLTVT.

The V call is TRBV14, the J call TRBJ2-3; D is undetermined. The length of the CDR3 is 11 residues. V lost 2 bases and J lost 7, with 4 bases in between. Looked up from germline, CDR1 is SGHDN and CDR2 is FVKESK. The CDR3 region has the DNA TGTGCCAGCAGCCAACTCTATACGCAGTATTTT. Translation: CASSQLYTQYF.

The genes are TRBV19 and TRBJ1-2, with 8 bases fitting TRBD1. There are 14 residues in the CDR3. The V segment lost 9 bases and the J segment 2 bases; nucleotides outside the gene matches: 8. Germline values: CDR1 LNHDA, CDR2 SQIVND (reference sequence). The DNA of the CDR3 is TGTGCCAGCCACGACAGGGGAAGAAACTATGGCTACACCTTC. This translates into CASHDRGRNYGYTF.